Listed here is a single TCR beta chain. The antigen remains undetermined. This sample stems from a study of cytomegalovirus exposure and HLA in healthy donors. Findings and limits, study-wide: It is likely that the observed cluster of highly shared sequence variants was a sequencing artifact. Productive rates of about 87% or about 30% were seen for most TCR beta V segments in an earlier analysis. Reportedly, cytomegalovirus status was diagnosed with high sensitivity and specificity. Among TCR beta chains, those listed as cytomegalovirus-associated numbered under 200.

The PCR used 60 Vbeta and 13 Jbeta primers. The table came from immunoSEQ multiplex PCR; TCRdb's copy has only in-frame clones and leaves some out. Altogether 90,000 to 130,000 clones are present, approximately 70% being singletons, with the ten largest covering around 10%. The clonotype was recovered from a man aged 30-40 years in good health and CMV-seropositive. The sample taken for sequencing was PBMCs.

The CDR3 here is CASSLREGPPGGYTF. DNA of the CDR3: TGTGCCAGCAGTTTGAGAGAGGGTCCTCCCGGTGGCTACACCTTC. The chain joins TRBV27 to TRBJ1-2; D unresolved. Trimming took 3 bases from V and 7 from J, leaving 18 bases between them. CDR3 length: 15 residues. Germline values: CDR1 MNHEY, CDR2 SMNVEV (reference sequence).